This T cell receptor beta chain was obtained from a study of blood T cell repertoires in COVID-19. Overall study context: Material from acute and convalescent COVID-19 was sourced from the United States, Italy and Spain. The analysed material was cDNA or gDNA that came from T cells, B-cell-depleted T cells, or PBMCs.

The germline V gene has CDR1 SGHNT and CDR2 YENEEA. Trimming pared 5 bases from V and 0 bases from J, leaving 11 bases between. This CDR3 spans 15 amino acids. Per the authors' pipeline: It was from reference gene primer amplification that nucleated cell counts were estimated. The protocol was immunoSEQ multiplex PCR, while the TCRdb copy is restricted to in-frame clones and leaves out a portion. D and trimming were read from the DNA, whereas the V and J calls and clone size are those reported in that table. The repertoire holds over 10,000 clones, with roughly 90% as singletons. The sample consisted of peripheral blood. This sequence originates from a human donor in a cohort sampled during active COVID-19. This chain connects TRBV11-3 to TRBJ2-1, with a weak D call TRBD1 (5 bases). The CDR3 DNA reads as TGTGCCAGCAGCCCAGGGCTACTCTCCTACAATGAGCAGTTCTTC. Its translation: CASSPGLLSYNEQFF.